This entry describes one T cell receptor (beta chain). As yet, its antigen is unknown. Researchers took blood at baseline, on cycle 4 day 1, and on cycle 7 day 1. V shed 8 bases and J 1 base; nucleotides not matched to a gene: 4. The CDR3 loop spans 14 amino acids. Germline-derived CDR1 and CDR2 are MDHEN and SYDVKM. Using immunoSEQ multiplex PCR, the repertoire was profiled, and TCRdb retains in-frame clones only, with some absent. The data contain 130,000 or so clones, about nine tenths of them singletons. The data derive from a study of OX40 agonist ivuxolimab in advanced cancers. Study-wide context: Cohort: 80% to 90% men, mean age approximately 66, aged about 23 to 80.

Overall study results and limits: Blood T cells, both CD4+ and CD8+, expanded clonally by week 6 at 0.1 to 3.0 mg/kg. Expanded clones were, on average, more numerous in CD8+ T cells than in CD4+.

This chain uses TRBV28 with TRBJ2-7, with 11 nucleotides matching TRBD2. The clonotype originates from an adult with an advanced solid tumor such as melanoma, head and neck, liver or kidney cancer. The input for sequencing was CD4+ or CD8+ T cells sorted from blood, taken in a trial of the OX40 agonist ivuxolimab. The CDR3 DNA is TGTGCCAGCGAGGGACTAGCGGCTTCCTACGAGCAGTACTTC. Its protein is CASEGLAASYEQYF.